This paragraph reports one TCR beta chain. Its specificity is unknown. This record comes from a study of T cell clonotyping in hematopoietic cell transplantation. In germline, CDR1 is LNHDA, CDR2 SQIVND (reference sequence). V shed 6 bases and J 2 bases; nucleotides not matched to a gene: 6. This CDR3 is 14 amino acids long. Profiled with immunoSEQ multiplex PCR; TCRdb holds only in-frame clones, not every one. Seen here are more than 40,000 clones, 95% observed once, and the top ten hold approximately 0.9%. The study, taken as a whole, reports: Higher Inverse Simpson Index values in graft donor and pretransplant recipient predicted broader posttransplant TCR diversity.

This sequence was found in a man aged 25 to 45 in good health. Some clones in this sample may be carry-over from other donors' samples. Sequencing input: peripheral blood mononuclear cells. This rearrangement joins TRBV19 to TRBJ1-2, with TRBD1 identical over 7 bases. The CDR3 nucleotides read TGTGCCAGTAGCCCAGGGGGGTGGAACTATGGCTACACCTTC. It specifies CASSPGGWNYGYTF.